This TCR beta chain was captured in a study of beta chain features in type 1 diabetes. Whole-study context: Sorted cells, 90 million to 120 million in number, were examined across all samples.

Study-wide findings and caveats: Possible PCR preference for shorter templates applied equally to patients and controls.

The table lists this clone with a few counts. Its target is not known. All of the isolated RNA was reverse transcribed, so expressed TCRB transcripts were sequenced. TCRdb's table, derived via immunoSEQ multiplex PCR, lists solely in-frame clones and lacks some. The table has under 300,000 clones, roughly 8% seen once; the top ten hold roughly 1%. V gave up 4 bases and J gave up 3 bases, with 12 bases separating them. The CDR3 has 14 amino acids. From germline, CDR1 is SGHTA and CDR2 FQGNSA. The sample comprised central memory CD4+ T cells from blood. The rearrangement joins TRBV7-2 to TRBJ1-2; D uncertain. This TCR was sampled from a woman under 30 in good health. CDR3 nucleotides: TGTGCCAGCAGCTCGGGAGTTGGCTACTATGGCTACACCTTC. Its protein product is CASSSGVGYYGYTF.